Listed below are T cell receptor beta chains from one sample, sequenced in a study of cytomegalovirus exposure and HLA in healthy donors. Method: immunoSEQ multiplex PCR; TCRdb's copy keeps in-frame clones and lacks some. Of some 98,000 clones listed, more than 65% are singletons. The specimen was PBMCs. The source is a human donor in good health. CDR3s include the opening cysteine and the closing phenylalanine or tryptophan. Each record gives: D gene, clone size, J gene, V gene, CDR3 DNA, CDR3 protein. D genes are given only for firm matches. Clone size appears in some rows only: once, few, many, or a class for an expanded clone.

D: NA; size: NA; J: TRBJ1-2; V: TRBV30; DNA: TGTGCCTGGAGGGCAGGGGTAGGAGGCTACACCTTC; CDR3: CAWRAGVGGYTF
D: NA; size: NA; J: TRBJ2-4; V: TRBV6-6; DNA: TGTGCCAGCAGTTTCACACTTAGGGGCGGAAACATTCAGTACTTC; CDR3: CASSFTLRGGNIQYF
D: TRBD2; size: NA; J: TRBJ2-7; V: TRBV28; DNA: TGTGCCAGCAGTTTAGAGCGGGAGAGCTCCTACGAGCAGTACTTC; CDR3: CASSLERESSYEQYF
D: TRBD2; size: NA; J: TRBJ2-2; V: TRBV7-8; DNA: TGTGCCAGCAGCTATGGGACTAGCGGGAGTTGGTACGGGGAGCTGTTTTTT; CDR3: CASSYGTSGSWYGELFF
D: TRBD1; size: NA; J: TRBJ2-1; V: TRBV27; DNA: TGTGCCAGCAGGGGACAGATTTTCAATGAGCAGTTCTTC; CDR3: CASRGQIFNEQFF
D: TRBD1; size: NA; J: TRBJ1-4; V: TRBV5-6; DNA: TGTGCCAGCAGCCGACAGGGGGCGCGAGAAAAACTGTTTTTT; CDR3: CASSRQGAREKLFF
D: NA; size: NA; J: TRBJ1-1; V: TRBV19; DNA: TGTGCCAGTAGTATTAGTGACAGCACTTTTGAAGCTTTCTTT; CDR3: CASSISDSTFEAFF
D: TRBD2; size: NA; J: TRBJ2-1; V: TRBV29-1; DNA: TGCAGCGTTGAGTCGGGCCTAGCGGAAAACTACAATGAGCAGTTCTTC; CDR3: CSVESGLAENYNEQFF
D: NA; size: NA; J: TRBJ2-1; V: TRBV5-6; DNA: TGTGCCAGCAGCTTGGTGGGCGGGACCTACAATGAGCAGTTCTTC; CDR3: CASSLVGGTYNEQFF
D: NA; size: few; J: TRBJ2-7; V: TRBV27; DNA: TGTGCCGCCCTCAGGAGGGACGAGCAGTACTTC; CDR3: CAALRRDEQYF
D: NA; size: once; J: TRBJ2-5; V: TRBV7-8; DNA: TGTGCCAGCAGCTTAGTTCGGGGAATACAAGAGACCCAGTACTTC; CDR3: CASSLVRGIQETQYF
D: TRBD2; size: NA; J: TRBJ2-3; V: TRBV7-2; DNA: TGTGCCAGCAGCCTCTCTAGCGGGGGGGCTCGCACAGATACGCAGTATTTT; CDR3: CASSLSSGGARTDTQYF
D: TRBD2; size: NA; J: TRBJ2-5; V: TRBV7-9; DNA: TGTGCCAGCAGTCTCCGCCGGACTAGCGGGAGGGAGCAAGAGACCCAGTACTTC; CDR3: CASSLRRTSGREQETQYF
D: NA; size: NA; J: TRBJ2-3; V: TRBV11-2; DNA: TGTGCCAGCAGCCAAGACAGGACTGGCACAGATACGCAGTATTTT; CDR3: CASSQDRTGTDTQYF
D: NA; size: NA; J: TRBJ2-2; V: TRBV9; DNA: TGTGCCAGCAGCGTATCGCAGGGAAGGGTCACCGGGGAGCTGTTTTTT; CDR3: CASSVSQGRVTGELFF
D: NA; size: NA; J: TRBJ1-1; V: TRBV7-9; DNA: TGTGCCAGCAGCCTACCTGAGGGCATCGGGAACACTGAAGCTTTCTTT; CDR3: CASSLPEGIGNTEAFF
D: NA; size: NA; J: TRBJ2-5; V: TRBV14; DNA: TGTGCCAGCAGCCAGGGGGCGCGATCAGAGACCCAGTACTTC; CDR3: CASSQGARSETQYF
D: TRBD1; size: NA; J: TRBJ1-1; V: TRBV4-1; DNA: TGCGCCAGCAGCCAAGGCTCACAGGGGGGGACTGAAGCTTTCTTT; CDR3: CASSQGSQGGTEAFF
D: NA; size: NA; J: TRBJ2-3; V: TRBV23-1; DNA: TGCGCCAGCAGTCAGACGGACTGGCGGGATACGCAGTATTTT; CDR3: CASSQTDWRDTQYF
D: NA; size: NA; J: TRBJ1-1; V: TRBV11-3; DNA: TGTGCCAGCAGCTTCTTGGGAGGCACTGAAGCTTTCTTT; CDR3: CASSFLGGTEAFF